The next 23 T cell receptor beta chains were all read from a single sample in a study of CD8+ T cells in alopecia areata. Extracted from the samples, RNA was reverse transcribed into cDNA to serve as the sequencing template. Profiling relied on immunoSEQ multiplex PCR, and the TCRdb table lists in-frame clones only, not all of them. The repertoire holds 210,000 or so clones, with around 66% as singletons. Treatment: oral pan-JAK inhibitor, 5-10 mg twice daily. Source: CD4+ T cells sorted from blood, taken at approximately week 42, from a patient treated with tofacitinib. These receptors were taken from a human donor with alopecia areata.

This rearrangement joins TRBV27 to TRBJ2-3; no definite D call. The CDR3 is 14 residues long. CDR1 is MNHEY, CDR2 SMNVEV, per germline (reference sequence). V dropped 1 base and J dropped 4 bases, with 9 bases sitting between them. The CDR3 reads CASSLYPGSDTQYF. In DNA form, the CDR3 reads TGTGCCAGCAGTTTATACCCTGGGTCAGATACGCAGTATTTT.

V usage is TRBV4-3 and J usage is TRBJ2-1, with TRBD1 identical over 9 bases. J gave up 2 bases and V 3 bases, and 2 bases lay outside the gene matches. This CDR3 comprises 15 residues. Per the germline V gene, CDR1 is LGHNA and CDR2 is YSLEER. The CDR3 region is CASSQGTGTYNEQFF. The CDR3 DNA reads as TGCGCCAGCAGCCAGGGGACAGGGACCTACAATGAGCAGTTCTTC.

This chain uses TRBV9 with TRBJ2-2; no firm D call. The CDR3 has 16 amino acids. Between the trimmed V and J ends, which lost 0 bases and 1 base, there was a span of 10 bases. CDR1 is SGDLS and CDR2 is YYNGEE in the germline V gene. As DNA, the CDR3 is TGTGCCAGCAGCGTAGGTTTACCTGGGAACACCGGGGAGCTGTTTTTT. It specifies CASSVGLPGNTGELFF.

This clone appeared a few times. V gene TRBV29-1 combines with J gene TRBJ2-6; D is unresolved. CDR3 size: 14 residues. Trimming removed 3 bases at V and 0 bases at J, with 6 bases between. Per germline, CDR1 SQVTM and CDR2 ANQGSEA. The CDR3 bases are TGCAGCGTTGAGGGGTCCTCTGGGGCCAACGTCCTGACTTTC. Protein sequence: CSVEGSSGANVLTF.

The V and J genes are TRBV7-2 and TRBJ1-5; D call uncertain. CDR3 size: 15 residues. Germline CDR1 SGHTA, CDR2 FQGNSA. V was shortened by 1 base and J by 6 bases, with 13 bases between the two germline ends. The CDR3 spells CASSLDRARAQPQHF. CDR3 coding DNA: TGTGCCAGCAGCTTAGACCGGGCGCGAGCTCAGCCCCAGCATTTT.

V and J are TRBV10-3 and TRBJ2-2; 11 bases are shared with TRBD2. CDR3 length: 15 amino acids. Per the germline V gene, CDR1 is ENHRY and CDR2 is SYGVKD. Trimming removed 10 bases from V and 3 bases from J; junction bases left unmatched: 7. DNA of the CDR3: TGTGCCACCAAACTAGCGGGGGCCGACACCGGGGAGCTGTTTTTT. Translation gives CATKLAGADTGELFF.

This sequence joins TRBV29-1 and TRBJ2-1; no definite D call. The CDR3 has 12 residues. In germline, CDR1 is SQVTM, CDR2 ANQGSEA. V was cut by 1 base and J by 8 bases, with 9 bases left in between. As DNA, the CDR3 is TGCAGCGTTGAAGTGTCTAGATATGAGCAGTTCTTC. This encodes CSVEVSRYEQFF.

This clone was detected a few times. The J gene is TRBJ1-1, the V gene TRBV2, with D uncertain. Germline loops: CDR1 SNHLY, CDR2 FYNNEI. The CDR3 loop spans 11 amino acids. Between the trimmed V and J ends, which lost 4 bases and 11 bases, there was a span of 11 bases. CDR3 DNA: TGTGCCAGCAGTGCCGGTCGGACTGCTTTCTTT. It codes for CASSAGRTAFF.

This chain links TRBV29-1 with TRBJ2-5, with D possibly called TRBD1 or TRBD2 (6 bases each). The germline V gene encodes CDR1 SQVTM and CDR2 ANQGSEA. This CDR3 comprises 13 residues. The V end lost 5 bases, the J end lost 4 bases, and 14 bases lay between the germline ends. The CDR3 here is CSVLKGGPETQYF. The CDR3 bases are TGCAGCGTTTTAAAGGGGGGCCCAGAGACCCAGTACTTC.

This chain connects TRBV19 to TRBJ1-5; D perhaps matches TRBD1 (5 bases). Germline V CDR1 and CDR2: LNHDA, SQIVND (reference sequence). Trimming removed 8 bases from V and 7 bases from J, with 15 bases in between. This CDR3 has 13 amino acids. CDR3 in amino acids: CASGPGWNQPQHF. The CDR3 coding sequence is TGTGCCAGTGGTCCAGGGTGGAACCAGCCCCAGCATTTT.

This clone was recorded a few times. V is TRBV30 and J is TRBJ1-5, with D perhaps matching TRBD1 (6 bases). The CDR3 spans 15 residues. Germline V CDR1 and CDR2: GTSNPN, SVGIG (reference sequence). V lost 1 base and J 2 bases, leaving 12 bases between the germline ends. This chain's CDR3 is CAWSDGQFGNQPQHF. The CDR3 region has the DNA TGTGCCTGGAGTGACGGACAGTTCGGCAATCAGCCCCAGCATTTT. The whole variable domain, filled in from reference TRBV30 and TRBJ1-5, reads SQTIHQWPATLVQPVGSPLSLECTVEGTSNPNLYWYRQAAGRGLQLLFYSVGIGQISSEVPQNLSASRPQDRQFILSSKKLLLSDSGFYLCAWSDGQFGNQPQHFGDGTRLSIL.

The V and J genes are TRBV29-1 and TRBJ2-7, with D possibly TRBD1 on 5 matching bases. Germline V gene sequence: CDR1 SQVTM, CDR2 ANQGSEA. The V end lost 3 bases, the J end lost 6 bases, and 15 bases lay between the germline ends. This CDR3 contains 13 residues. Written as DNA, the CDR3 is TGCAGCGTTGAGCGTCAGGGTTATAGCGAGCAGTACTTC. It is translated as CSVERQGYSEQYF.

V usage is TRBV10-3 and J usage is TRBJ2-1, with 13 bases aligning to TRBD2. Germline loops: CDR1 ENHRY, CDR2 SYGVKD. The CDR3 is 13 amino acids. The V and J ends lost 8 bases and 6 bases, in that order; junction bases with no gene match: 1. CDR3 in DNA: TGTGCCATCGGACTAGCGGGGGCCAATGAGCAGTTCTTC. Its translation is CAIGLAGANEQFF.

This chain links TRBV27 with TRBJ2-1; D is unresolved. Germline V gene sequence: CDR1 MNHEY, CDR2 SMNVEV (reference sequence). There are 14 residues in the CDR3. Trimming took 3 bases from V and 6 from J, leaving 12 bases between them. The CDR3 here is CASSFLSRINEQFF. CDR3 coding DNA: TGTGCCAGCAGTTTTTTATCGAGGATCAATGAGCAGTTCTTC.

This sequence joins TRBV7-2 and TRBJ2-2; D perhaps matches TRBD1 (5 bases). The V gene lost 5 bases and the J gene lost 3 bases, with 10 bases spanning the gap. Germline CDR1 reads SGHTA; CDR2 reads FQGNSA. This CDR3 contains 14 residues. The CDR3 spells CASSPTRDTGELFF. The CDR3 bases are TGTGCCAGCAGCCCCACCAGGGACACCGGGGAGCTGTTTTTT.

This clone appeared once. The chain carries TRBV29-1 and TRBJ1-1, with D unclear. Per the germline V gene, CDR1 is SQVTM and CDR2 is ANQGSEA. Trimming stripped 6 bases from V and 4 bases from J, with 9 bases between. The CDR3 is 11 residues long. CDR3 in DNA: TGCAGCGTCCGAAGGACCACTGAAGCTTTCTTT. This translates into CSVRRTTEAFF.

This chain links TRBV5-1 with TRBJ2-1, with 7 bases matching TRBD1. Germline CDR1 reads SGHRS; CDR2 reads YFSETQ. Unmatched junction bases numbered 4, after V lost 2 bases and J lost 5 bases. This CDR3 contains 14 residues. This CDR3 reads CASSFGTANNEQFF. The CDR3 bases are TGCGCCAGCAGCTTCGGGACAGCCAACAATGAGCAGTTCTTC. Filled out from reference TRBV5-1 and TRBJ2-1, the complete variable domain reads KAGVTQTPRYLIKTRGQQVTLSCSPISGHRSVSWYQQTPGQGLQFLFEYFSETQRNKGNFPGRFSGRQFSNSRSEMNVSTLELGDSALYLCASSFGTANNEQFFGPGTRLTVL.

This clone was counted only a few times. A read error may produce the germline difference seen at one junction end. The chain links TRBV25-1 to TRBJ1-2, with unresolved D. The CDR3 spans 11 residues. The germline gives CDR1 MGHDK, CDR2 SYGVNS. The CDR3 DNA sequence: TGTGCCAGCAGTGAATATGACGGCTATGCCTTC. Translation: CASSEYDGYAF.

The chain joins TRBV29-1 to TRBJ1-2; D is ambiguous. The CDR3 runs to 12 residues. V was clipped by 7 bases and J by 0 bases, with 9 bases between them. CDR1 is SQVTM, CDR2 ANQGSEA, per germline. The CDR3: CSAARANYGYTF. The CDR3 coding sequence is TGCAGCGCCGCTCGGGCTAACTATGGCTACACCTTC.

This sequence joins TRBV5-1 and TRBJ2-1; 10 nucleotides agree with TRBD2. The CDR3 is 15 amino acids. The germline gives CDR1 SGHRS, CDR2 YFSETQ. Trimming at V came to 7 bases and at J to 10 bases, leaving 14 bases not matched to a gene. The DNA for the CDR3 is TGCGCCAGCCGACCCGTAGCGGGGGGTCCCCCAGAGCAGTTCTTC. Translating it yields CASRPVAGGPPEQFF.

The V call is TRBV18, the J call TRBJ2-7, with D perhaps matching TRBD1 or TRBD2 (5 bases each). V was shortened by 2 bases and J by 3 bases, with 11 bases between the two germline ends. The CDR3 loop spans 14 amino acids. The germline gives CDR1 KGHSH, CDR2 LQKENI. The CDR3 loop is CASSPAEGFYEQYF. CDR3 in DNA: TGTGCCAGCTCACCAGCCGAGGGGTTCTACGAGCAGTACTTC.

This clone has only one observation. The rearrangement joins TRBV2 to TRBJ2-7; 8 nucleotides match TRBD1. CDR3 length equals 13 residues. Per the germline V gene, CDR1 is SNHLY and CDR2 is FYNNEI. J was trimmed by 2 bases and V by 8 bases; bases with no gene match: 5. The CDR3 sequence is CASGATGAYEQYF. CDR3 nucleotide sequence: TGTGCCAGCGGTGCGACAGGGGCCTACGAGCAGTACTTC.

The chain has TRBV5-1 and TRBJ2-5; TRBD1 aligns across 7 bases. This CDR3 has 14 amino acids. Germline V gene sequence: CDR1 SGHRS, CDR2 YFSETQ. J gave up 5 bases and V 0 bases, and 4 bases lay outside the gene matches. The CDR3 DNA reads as TGCGCCAGCAGCTTGGAAAGGGGGCTGGAGACCCAGTACTTC. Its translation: CASSLERGLETQYF.